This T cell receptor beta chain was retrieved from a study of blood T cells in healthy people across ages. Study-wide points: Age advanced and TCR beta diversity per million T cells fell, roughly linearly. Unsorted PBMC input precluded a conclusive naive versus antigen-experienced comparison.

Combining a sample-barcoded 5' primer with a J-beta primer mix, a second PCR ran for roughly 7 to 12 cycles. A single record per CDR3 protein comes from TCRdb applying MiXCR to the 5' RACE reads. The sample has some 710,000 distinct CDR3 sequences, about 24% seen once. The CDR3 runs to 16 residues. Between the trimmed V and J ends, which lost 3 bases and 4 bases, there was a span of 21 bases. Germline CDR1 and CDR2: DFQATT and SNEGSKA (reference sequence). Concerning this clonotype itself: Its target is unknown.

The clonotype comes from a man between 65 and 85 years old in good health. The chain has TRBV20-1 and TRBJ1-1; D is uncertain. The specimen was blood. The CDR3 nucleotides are TGCAGTGCTAGTGTTCGTGGCAGCCAGCGGAGCACTGAAGCTTTCTTT. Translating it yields CSASVRGSQRSTEAFF.